Sequencing of this T cell receptor beta chain was carried out in a study of CD8+ T cells in alopecia areata. Sorting of pooled cutaneous lymph node cells was based on CD4, CD8alpha, NKG2D, NKG2ACE and other markers. TCR sequencing used cDNA made by reverse transcription of extracted RNA. Profiling relied on immunoSEQ multiplex PCR, and the TCRdb table lists in-frame clones only, not all of them. Listed for the sample are approximately 300,000 clones, none seen a single time. General study findings and limits: Compared with mice, patients displayed less clear TCR sharing, possibly for HLA-related reasons.

In the case of this clone: Its antigen is unknown. The gene names here belong to mouse.

Sequencing was performed on CD4+ T cells sorted from a lymph node. The sequence derives from a C3H/HeJ mouse with alopecia areata. Strain MHC haplotype: H2-k.

The covered CDR3 bases are TGTGCCAGCAGTATCCACAGGCATAACTATGCT. This codes for CASSIHRHNYA. In full, the CDR3 is CASSIHRHNYAEQFF. The chain recombines TRBV19 with TRBJ2-1; D is perhaps TRBD1 (5 bases). Read sequence stops 4 residues before the CDR3 end, and the germline J gene provides the missing end. Deletions cut 2 bases from V and 0 bases from J, with 9 bases between. The CDR3 covers 15 residues. Germline-derived CDR1 and CDR2 are FNHDT and SITEND (reference sequence).